This T cell receptor (beta chain) was identified in a study of blood T cell repertoires in COVID-19. Study context: The United States, Italy and Spain supplied acute and convalescent COVID-19 samples. Sample material is recorded as cDNA or gDNA derived from T cells, B-cell-depleted T cells, or PBMCs.

This clone appeared once. The assay was immunoSEQ multiplex PCR, and TCRdb's table has in-frame clones only and misses some. This table has some 320,000 clones, more than 75% appearing once. Sequenced input: PBMCs or T cells enriched from blood (not recorded which). The receptor's source is a man in his sixties who had recovered from COVID-19.

The CDR3 DNA follows: TGTGCCAGAAGCTTGGTGACTCGTGGCTACACCTTC. Residues: CARSLVTRGYTF. The chain combines TRBV5-3 with TRBJ1-2, with unresolved D. TRBV5-3 belongs to the ORF category, with a function that is uncertain. The V end lost 0 bases, the J end lost 7 bases, and 7 bases lay between the germline ends. The CDR3 is made up of 12 amino acids.